Given below is one T cell receptor (beta chain) in context. This specimen comes from a study of blood T cell repertoires in COVID-19. Study background: The origin of the acute and convalescent COVID-19 samples was the United States, Italy and Spain. T cells, B-cell-depleted T cells, or PBMCs supplied cDNA or gDNA.

Per germline, CDR1 LGHNA and CDR2 YNFKEQ. V lost 4 bases, J lost 2 bases, and 18 bases lay in between. This CDR3 has 16 residues. Libraries were prepared by immunoSEQ multiplex PCR; TCRdb keeps only in-frame clonotypes and omits some of them. Here the sample spans hundreds of thousands of clones, about 85% being singletons. This sequence was found in a middle-aged man with acute or convalescent COVID-19. Sequencing was done on a sample of peripheral blood. The chain combines TRBV4-2 with TRBJ2-7; weak D call: TRBD1 (5 bases). CDR3 DNA sequence: TGTGCCAGCAGCCCCGGACGGGCAGGGTTGACCTACGAGCAGTACTTC. It yields the protein CASSPGRAGLTYEQYF.